This TCR beta chain was profiled in a study of blood T cells in healthy people across ages. A second PCR, run for roughly 7 to 11 cycles, used a sample-barcoded 5' primer plus a J-beta primer mix. TCRdb processed the 5' RACE reads anew with MiXCR; each CDR3 protein has one entry. The table records roughly 800,000 distinct CDR3 sequences, roughly 53% of them present only once. This clonotype was seen only a few times. This CDR3 is built from 16 residues. The germline V and J ends were trimmed by 1 base and 2 bases, with 14 bases remaining between them. The germline V gene has CDR1 SEHNR and CDR2 FQNEAQ (reference sequence).

The rearrangement uses TRBV7-9 and TRBJ1-2, with D maybe TRBD1 (5 bases). Specimen: blood. The TCR was taken from a man at least 80 years old in good health. This CDR3 is CASSLDTGTGNYGYTF. The CDR3 coding sequence is TGTGCCAGCAGCTTAGACACCGGGACCGGGAACTATGGCTACACCTTC.